A single sample is the source of the 14 T cell receptor beta chains below, sequenced in a study of blood T cell repertoires in COVID-19. Here immunoSEQ multiplex PCR was the method, and the copy in TCRdb shows in-frame clones only, minus some. The profile shows over 150,000 clones, roughly 81% of them singletons. Sequencing input: peripheral blood. Receptors were obtained from a woman aged 80 or over with COVID-19, enrolled during active disease.

V and J are TRBV5-1 and TRBJ1-2, with D unclear. Germline CDR1 SGHRS, CDR2 YFSETQ. The CDR3 runs 14 residues. The germline V and J ends were trimmed by 3 bases and 4 bases, with 13 bases remaining between them. The CDR3 nucleotides are TGCGCCAGCAGCTCTGTCACCGCCAGCTATGGCTACACCTTC. Residues: CASSSVTASYGYTF.

CDR3 DNA sequence: TGTGCCAGCCAGTGGAGCCCACTAGAGACAGATACGCAGTATTTT. It codes for CASQWSPLETDTQYF. The chain combines TRBV2 with TRBJ2-3; a weak D match, TRBD2 (5 bases). The germline V gene encodes CDR1 SNHLY and CDR2 FYNNEI. The CDR3 contains 15 residues. Trimming pared 8 bases from V and 3 bases from J, leaving 18 bases between. The full variable domain, in which reference TRBV2 and TRBJ2-3 provide the parts outside the CDR3, is EPEVTQTPSHQVTQMGQEVILRCVPISNHLYFYWYRQILGQKVEFLVSFYNNEISEKSEIFDDQFSVERPDGSNFTLKIRSTKLEDSAMYFCASQWSPLETDTQYFGPGTRLTVL.

The J gene is TRBJ2-5, the V gene TRBV24-1; a possible D gene is TRBD2 (6 bases). The V gene lost 4 bases and the J gene lost 2 bases, with 13 bases spanning the gap. CDR3 length: 15 amino acids. Germline-derived CDR1 and CDR2 are KGHDR and SFDVKD. In DNA, the CDR3 is TGTGCCACCAGTGACGTTGGACTAACTCAAGAGACCCAGTACTTC. It yields the protein CATSDVGLTQETQYF.

This rearrangement joins TRBV6-2 or TRBV6-3 to TRBJ1-2; possible D gene TRBD1, 5 bases. Germline V gene sequence: CDR1 MNHEY, CDR2 SVGEGT. The CDR3 runs to 15 residues. Between the trimmed V and J ends, which lost 4 bases and 3 bases, there was a span of 15 bases. CDR3 coding DNA: TGTGCCAGCAGTTTCCGTAGGGGTCACGACTATGGCTACACCTTC. This sequence encodes CASSFRRGHDYGYTF.

V gene TRBV25-1 combines with J gene TRBJ2-2; D perhaps matches TRBD1 (6 bases). The V end was cut by 3 bases, the J end by 6 bases, with 17 bases between. Per germline, CDR1 MGHDK and CDR2 SYGVNS. This CDR3 contains 16 residues. In DNA, the CDR3 is TGTGCCAGCAGTGATGGGACACGATTTTTCGCCGGGGAGCTGTTTTTT. Amino acid sequence: CASSDGTRFFAGELFF.

This chain uses TRBV27 with TRBJ2-3, with D tentatively TRBD1 (6 bases). CDR3 length: 17 amino acids. Germline CDR1 reads MNHEY; CDR2 reads SMNVEV (reference sequence). With 2 bases removed from V and 2 bases from J, the gap between germline ends came to 17 bases. CDR3 sequence reads: CASSLLGQTDPTDTQYF. In DNA form, the CDR3 reads TGTGCCAGCAGTTTACTAGGACAGACGGATCCCACAGATACGCAGTATTTT.

The J gene is TRBJ1-1, the V gene TRBV6-1; no definite D call. Germline V gene sequence: CDR1 MNHNS, CDR2 SASEGT. The CDR3 contains 13 residues. Trimming cost V 0 bases and J 6 bases, with 8 bases left between them. The CDR3 region is CASSEAPLSEAFF. The CDR3 coding sequence is TGTGCCAGCAGTGAAGCTCCTTTATCTGAAGCTTTCTTT.

The chain employs TRBV27 and TRBJ2-1; D is possibly TRBD2 (6 bases). The CDR3 totals 14 residues. V gave up 6 bases and J gave up 4 bases, with 13 bases separating them. From germline, CDR1 is MNHEY and CDR2 SMNVEV (reference sequence). CDR3 in amino acids: CASSRPGVYNEQFF. The CDR3 coding sequence is TGTGCCAGCAGCCGACCGGGAGTATACAATGAGCAGTTCTTC.

This clone was seen just once. This chain links TRBV7-8 with TRBJ2-1; 12 nucleotides align to TRBD2. V lost 8 bases to trimming and J lost 3 bases; unmatched junction nucleotides: 8. The germline V gene has CDR1 SGHVS and CDR2 FQNEAQ. This CDR3 region has 16 residues. Written as DNA, the CDR3 is TGTGCCAGCGGACCTAGCGGGGGGGCTGGCTACAATGAGCAGTTCTTC. Translation: CASGPSGGAGYNEQFF.

This clone was counted a few times. The J gene is TRBJ2-5, the V gene TRBV3-1 (or the pseudogene TRBV3-2); TRBD1 aligns across 8 bases. There are 17 residues in the CDR3. Per the germline V gene, CDR1 is LGHDT and CDR2 is YNNKEL (reference sequence). After removal of 3 bases from V and 3 bases from J, the junction contained 12 bases not matched to a gene. The CDR3 DNA sequence: TGTGCCAGCAGCCAGCCCCAGGGACAGGCACGAAAAGAGACCCAGTACTTC. Translation: CASSQPQGQARKETQYF.

This clone has only a few counts. This chain joins TRBV30 and TRBJ1-5; D not resolved. The CDR3 is made up of 13 amino acids. Trimming removed 1 base at V and 0 bases at J, with 4 bases between. Germline values: CDR1 GTSNPN, CDR2 SVGIG (reference sequence). The CDR3 loop is CAWSGHSNQPQHF. As DNA, the CDR3 is TGTGCCTGGAGTGGACATAGCAATCAGCCCCAGCATTTT. Full variable domain (missing parts from reference TRBV30 and TRBJ1-5): SQTIHQWPATLVQPVGSPLSLECTVEGTSNPNLYWYRQAAGRGLQLLFYSVGIGQISSEVPQNLSASRPQDRQFILSSKKLLLSDSGFYLCAWSGHSNQPQHFGDGTRLSIL.

The V and J genes are TRBV20-1 and TRBJ2-3, with 8 bases that match TRBD1. Germline CDR1 DFQATT, CDR2 SNEGSKA (reference sequence). This CDR3 has 15 residues. V gave up 3 bases and J gave up 3 bases; unmatched junction bases: 8. The CDR3 nucleotides are TGCAGTGCTAGTCCCTTCGACAGGGGAACAGATACGCAGTATTTT. Translated: CSASPFDRGTDTQYF.

The chain has TRBV5-1 and TRBJ1-2; 10 nucleotides line up with TRBD1. The CDR3 runs to 16 residues. V gave up 1 base and J gave up 8 bases; unmatched junction bases: 11. The germline CDR1 and CDR2 sequences are SGHRS and YFSETQ. The CDR3 spells CASSLITGTGAGGYTF. The CDR3 DNA sequence: TGCGCCAGCAGCTTGATAACTGGGACAGGGGCTGGAGGCTACACCTTC.

The chain joins TRBV7-9 to TRBJ1-6; D perhaps matches TRBD1 (5 bases). The CDR3 runs 15 residues. V lost 1 base and J lost 10, with 14 bases in between. Germline V gene lookup returns CDR1 SEHNR and CDR2 FQNEAQ (reference sequence). In DNA form, the CDR3 reads TGTGCCAGCAGCTTAGAAGCAGGGCTATACTCACCCCTCCACTTT. This encodes CASSLEAGLYSPLHF.